This TCR beta chain is drawn from a study of T-cell reconstitution after alpha-beta-depleted transplantation in children. The TCRbeta library incorporated unique molecular identifiers. MiXCR, run by TCRdb on the PCR reads, gives a single entry per CDR3 protein. This table holds 700,000 to 850,000 distinct CDR3 sequences, around 15% found once. In its sample, this clonotype was seen a few times. This CDR3 has 12 residues. Germline V gives CDR1 GTSNPN, CDR2 SVGIG (reference sequence). V gave up 3 bases and J gave up 9 bases, with 12 bases separating them. Source: PBMCs, mostly from graft donor cells, taken 360 days after TCRalphabeta/CD19-depleted stem cell transplant. The TCR originated in a male patient between 5 and 17 years old who had a stem cell transplant for acute lymphoblastic leukemia, so the T cells may come from the graft donor. The chain joins TRBV30 to TRBJ2-1, with unresolved D. DNA for the CDR3: TGTGCCTGGAGCTTGGGTCTCGGTGAGCAGTTCTTC. It codes for CAWSLGLGEQFF.